There are many counts of the clone carrying this T cell receptor beta chain. Its antigen is as yet unknown. As originally analysed: A papillary thyroid cancer distant-metastasis classifier was built from CDR3 differences across clinicopathological groups. With MiXCR, TCRdb reprocessed the PCR reads. The V and J calls here are based on TCRdb, not the publication. The repertoire consists of about 43,000 clones, with 20% to 25% occurring once and the leading ten covering around 15%. All patients were untreated before thyroid surgery. The germline V gene encodes CDR1 SGHNT and CDR2 YYREEE (reference sequence). The length of the CDR3 is 15 residues. Deletions cut 4 bases from V and 7 bases from J, with 15 bases between. The sample originates from a study of metastatic and nonmetastatic thyroid tumors. Overall study: Repertoires from malignant and benign thyroid patients were compared across blood and tumor or nodule tissue. Study conclusions and caveats: Benign nodules reportedly had significantly lower TCR beta diversity than malignant thyroid tumors in blood and tumor.

The chain has TRBV5-4 and TRBJ1-6; tentative D call: TRBD1 (6 bases). The clonotype comes from a female donor with papillary thyroid cancer or a benign thyroid nodule (not recorded which). Some clones in this sample may be carry-over from other donors' samples. The sequenced material came from tumor tissue. This CDR3 reads CASSPVGQRNSPLHF. CDR3 sequence (DNA): TGTGCCAGCAGCCCCGTCGGACAGCGGAATTCACCCCTCCACTTT.